These 28 T cell receptor beta chains originate from one sample sequenced in a study of blood T cell repertoires in COVID-19. Sequenced by immunoSEQ multiplex PCR; TCRdb stores in-frame clones only, minus some. Among a few hundred thousand clones listed, over 75% were seen once. The sequencing input was peripheral blood. These receptors were obtained from a woman aged 50 to 60 who had recovered from COVID-19.

The chain links TRBV19 to TRBJ1-5; no firm D call. The germline V and J ends were trimmed by 8 bases and 2 bases, with 10 bases remaining between them. The CDR3 extends over 13 amino acids. The germline V gene encodes CDR1 LNHDA and CDR2 SQIVND (reference sequence). CDR3 DNA: TGTGCCAGTGGCGACACAGGCAATCAGCCCCAGCATTTT. Its translation is CASGDTGNQPQHF.

V usage is TRBV4-2 and J usage is TRBJ1-1; D might be TRBD1 (5 bases). The CDR3 spans 17 residues. Germline CDR1 and CDR2: LGHNA and YNFKEQ. V lost 1 base and J lost 1, with 16 bases in between. CDR3 bases: TGTGCCAGCAGCCAAGTTAGCGGCAGGGACCGGAACACTGAAGCTTTCTTT. This sequence encodes CASSQVSGRDRNTEAFF.

The rearrangement joins TRBV18 to TRBJ1-1; TRBD1 agrees at 11 bases. V shed 4 bases, J shed 1 base, and the junction held 2 bases outside the gene matches. This CDR3 is built from 15 residues. Germline CDR1 and CDR2: KGHSH and LQKENI. CDR3 loop: CASSHGTGGNTEAFF. CDR3 coding DNA: TGTGCCAGCTCACACGGGACAGGGGGGAACACTGAAGCTTTCTTT.

This clone was observed a few times. DNA of the CDR3: TGTGCCAGTAGTATAGGTTATCTGGACAGGGCGATTCAAGAGACCCAGTACTTC. Translation: CASSIGYLDRAIQETQYF. This chain joins TRBV19 and TRBJ2-5, with TRBD1 matching 8 bases. Germline-derived CDR1 and CDR2 are LNHDA and SQIVND (reference sequence). This CDR3 is 18 amino acids long. V trimming: 1 base; J trimming: 2 bases; junction bases outside the gene matches: 12.

The V call is TRBV11-1, the J call TRBJ2-7, with 9 bases identical to TRBD1. The CDR3 length is 16 residues. With 5 bases clipped from V and 6 bases from J, the junction kept 14 bases outside the gene matches. Germline CDR1 reads SGHAT; CDR2 reads FQDESV (reference sequence). The CDR3 loop is CASSDPRDRVFGEQYF. The DNA of the CDR3 is TGTGCCAGCAGCGACCCCCGGGACAGGGTGTTCGGCGAGCAGTACTTC.

V and J are TRBV29-1 and TRBJ1-4; 11 bases agree with TRBD1. CDR1 SQVTM and CDR2 ANQGSEA come from the germline V gene. The CDR3 loop spans 13 amino acids. The J segment lost 7 bases and the V segment lost 6 bases, leaving 4 bases of the junction unmatched. CDR3 loop: CSVAGTGGEKLFF. For the CDR3, the DNA is TGCAGCGTCGCCGGGACAGGGGGTGAAAAACTGTTTTTT.

The chain uses TRBV19 and TRBJ2-2, with a tentative D call TRBD1 (6 bases). CDR1 is LNHDA and CDR2 is SQIVND in the germline V gene (reference sequence). CDR3 size: 15 residues. Trimming left V 2 bases short and J 7 bases short, with 14 bases between. Written as DNA, the CDR3 is TGTGCCAGTAGTATATTCCCAGGGGAGATCGGGGAGCTGTTTTTT. Translating it yields CASSIFPGEIGELFF.

The chain is built from TRBV7-2 and TRBJ2-1; tentative D call: TRBD2 (5 bases). From germline, CDR1 is SGHTA and CDR2 FQGNSA. Between the trimmed V and J ends, which lost 1 base and 9 bases, there was a span of 13 bases. The CDR3 runs to 14 residues. CDR3 DNA sequence: TGTGCCAGCAGCTTAGGCTCTAGCCGTGGTGAGCAGTTCTTC. Amino acid sequence: CASSLGSSRGEQFF. The full variable domain, in which reference TRBV7-2 and TRBJ2-1 provide the parts outside the CDR3, is GAGVSQSPSNKVTEKGKDVELRCDPISGHTALYWYRQSLGQGLEFLIYFQGNSAPDKSGLPSDRFSAERTGGSVSTLTIQRTQQEDSAVYLCASSLGSSRGEQFFGPGTRLTVL.

The table lists this clone with a few counts. The chain is built from TRBV2 and TRBJ1-1; TRBD1 might be the D (6 bases). The CDR3 contains 15 residues. V was shortened by 4 bases and J by 6 bases, with 18 bases between the two germline ends. The germline CDR1 and CDR2 sequences are SNHLY and FYNNEI. As DNA, the CDR3 is TGTGCCAGCAGTGGACCCCTGGGGACAACGGCTGAAGCTTTCTTT. Protein: CASSGPLGTTAEAFF.

The V call is TRBV11-2, the J call TRBJ1-4, with 10 bases aligning to TRBD1. CDR3 size: 17 residues. Unmatched junction bases numbered 13, after V lost 5 bases and J lost 7 bases. Germline-derived CDR1 and CDR2 are SGHAT and FQNNGV. The CDR3 coding sequence is TGTGCCAGCAGCCCCTTCCCGGGACAGGGGCGGAGTGAAAAACTGTTTTTT. This encodes CASSPFPGQGRSEKLFF. The full variable domain, completed using reference TRBV11-2 and TRBJ1-4, is EAGVAQSPRYKIIEKRQSVAFWCNPISGHATLYWYQQILGQGPKLLIQFQNNGVVDDSQLPKDRFSAERLKGVDSTLKIQPAKLEDSAVYLCASSPFPGQGRSEKLFFGSGTQLSVL.

The chain uses TRBV30 and TRBJ2-2, with 9 bases identical to TRBD2. Germline loops: CDR1 GTSNPN, CDR2 SVGIG (reference sequence). The CDR3 length is 15 residues. The trim removed 0 bases at V and 5 bases at J, leaving 4 bases unmatched. The CDR3 DNA is TGTGCCTGGAGTGTACTAGCGGGTAATACCGGGGAGCTGTTTTTT. It translates to CAWSVLAGNTGELFF.

About this clone: Additional DNA sequences in this sample encode the identical CDR3. V usage is TRBV7-2 and J usage is TRBJ2-7; tentative D call: TRBD1 (6 bases). This CDR3 has 14 residues. V was trimmed by 3 bases and J by 2 bases, leaving 11 bases between them. Germline lookup yields CDR1 SGHTA and CDR2 FQGNSA. Here the CDR3 reads CASSLQGRTYEQYF. CDR3 coding DNA: TGTGCCAGCAGCTTGCAGGGGCGGACCTACGAGCAGTACTTC.

This clone occurred a few times. V is TRBV7-9 and J is TRBJ2-7; the match to TRBD1 covers 8 bases. CDR1 and CDR2 (germline): SEHNR, FQNEAQ (reference sequence). The V and J ends lost 6 bases and 6 bases, in that order; junction bases with no gene match: 10. This CDR3 spans 14 amino acids. DNA of the CDR3: TGTGCCAGCAGTTCGGACAGGGAAGGGGTCGAGCAGTACTTC. This translates into CASSSDREGVEQYF.

In this sample, this clone turned up once. The same CDR3 also results from other DNA sequences found in this sample. The gene calls are TRBV3-1 (or the pseudogene TRBV3-2) and TRBJ2-5; unclear D gene. The CDR3 runs 14 residues. In germline, CDR1 is LGHDT, CDR2 YNNKEL (reference sequence). Trimming cost V 0 bases and J 1 base, with 6 bases left between them. CDR3 DNA sequence: TGTGCCAGCAGCCAAGATTGGGCCCAAGAGACCCAGTACTTC. It codes for CASSQDWAQETQYF.

This clone appeared once. The chain employs TRBV11-2 and TRBJ2-1; weak D call: TRBD2 (5 bases). Germline V gives CDR1 SGHAT, CDR2 FQNNGV. Trimming cost V 2 bases and J 2 bases, with 10 bases left between them. This CDR3 spans 15 amino acids. CDR3 sequence: CASSLHSRAYNEQFF. CDR3 DNA: TGTGCCAGCAGCTTACACTCGAGGGCCTACAATGAGCAGTTCTTC.

The chain carries TRBV5-6 and TRBJ1-1; D is ambiguous. The CDR3 loop spans 12 amino acids. V lost 0 bases and J 7 bases, leaving 7 bases between the germline ends. Germline values: CDR1 SGHDT, CDR2 YYEEEE. The CDR3 loop is CASSLGRGEAFF. The CDR3 DNA reads TGTGCCAGCAGCTTGGGGCGCGGTGAAGCTTTCTTT.

This clone was detected only once. The chain carries TRBV6-5 and TRBJ1-1; 7 bases align to TRBD1. CDR3 length: 11 residues. The junction had 3 bases not matched to a gene; V was cut back by 6 bases and J by 8 bases. Germline V lookup: CDR1 MNHEY, CDR2 SVGAGI. In nucleotides, the CDR3 is TGTGCCAGCAGCAGGGGACAGGAAGCTTTCTTT. This translates into CASSRGQEAFF.

This clone has only one observation. The V and J genes are TRBV2 and TRBJ1-6; perhaps TRBD1 as D (6 bases). Deletions cut 7 bases from V and 6 bases from J, with 13 bases between. The CDR3 length is 14 residues. Germline loops: CDR1 SNHLY, CDR2 FYNNEI. CDR3 bases: TGTGCCAGCATTGTTGACAGGCGTAATTCACCCCTCCACTTT. It yields the protein CASIVDRRNSPLHF. Using reference TRBV2 and TRBJ1-6 for the parts outside the CDR3, the full variable domain is EPEVTQTPSHQVTQMGQEVILRCVPISNHLYFYWYRQILGQKVEFLVSFYNNEISEKSEIFDDQFSVERPDGSNFTLKIRSTKLEDSAMYFCASIVDRRNSPLHFGNGTRLTVT.

The chain has TRBV2 and TRBJ2-5; tentative D call: TRBD2 (5 bases). CDR3 length equals 13 residues. Germline V gene sequence: CDR1 SNHLY, CDR2 FYNNEI. Trimming pared 7 bases from V and 0 bases from J, leaving 9 bases between. The CDR3 region is CASTADYQETQYF. For the CDR3, the DNA is TGTGCCAGCACCGCGGACTACCAAGAGACCCAGTACTTC.

The V and J genes are TRBV6-2 or TRBV6-3 and TRBJ2-5; 9 nucleotides line up with TRBD1. The CDR3 covers 15 residues. The trim removed 6 bases at V and 6 bases at J, leaving 11 bases unmatched. Germline-derived CDR1 and CDR2 are MNHEY and SVGEGT. CDR3 DNA: TGTGCCAGCAGCCTACAGGGGGCAGGTGAAAAGACCCAGTACTTC. Encoded protein: CASSLQGAGEKTQYF.

This clone was picked up one time. The CDR3 DNA follows: TGTGCCAGCAGTTACCGGGGGAAGGGAGCAGGAAACACCATATATTTT. This sequence encodes CASSYRGKGAGNTIYF. The chain links TRBV6-5 to TRBJ1-3; tentatively, D is TRBD1 (5 bases). The germline V and J ends were trimmed by 2 bases and 4 bases, with 15 bases remaining between them. Germline CDR1 and CDR2: MNHEY and SVGAGI. The CDR3 is 16 amino acids.

This CDR3 reads CASSLDRGVNGYTF. The CDR3 bases are TGTGCCAGCAGTTTAGACAGGGGAGTAAATGGCTACACCTTC. The chain carries TRBV28 and TRBJ1-2; TRBD1 matches 8 bases. The J segment lost 6 bases and the V segment lost 2 bases, leaving 5 bases of the junction unmatched. From germline, CDR1 is MDHEN and CDR2 SYDVKM. The CDR3 has 14 amino acids.

This sequence joins TRBV10-3 and TRBJ1-5; D is ambiguous. Germline loops: CDR1 ENHRY, CDR2 SYGVKD. Deletions cut 3 bases from V and 3 bases from J, with 12 bases between. This CDR3 has 15 residues. The CDR3 protein is CAISDYGGNNQPQHF. The CDR3 bases are TGTGCCATCAGTGACTATGGAGGCAACAATCAGCCCCAGCATTTT.

This chain uses TRBV5-5 with TRBJ2-6; 7 bases fit TRBD2. J was trimmed by 1 base and V by 2 bases; bases with no gene match: 9. CDR1 is SGHKS, CDR2 YYEKEE, per germline (reference sequence). The CDR3 extends over 18 amino acids. The CDR3 protein is CASSFRSDGGSGANVLTF. The DNA for the CDR3 is TGTGCCAGCAGCTTTAGGTCGGACGGGGGGTCTGGGGCCAACGTCCTGACTTTC.

V usage is TRBV7-9 and J usage is TRBJ2-2, with a possible D match to TRBD1 (6 bases). Germline CDR1 is SEHNR and CDR2 is FQNEAQ (reference sequence). The ends were cut back, 5 bases at V and 5 bases at J, with 15 bases in the middle. The length of the CDR3 is 15 residues. CDR3 sequence (DNA): TGTGCCAGCAGCGTTGGACAGCCATCAACCGGGGAGCTGTTTTTT. Translating it yields CASSVGQPSTGELFF.

This clone was recorded a few times. The chain is built from TRBV2 and TRBJ2-1, with TRBD1 matching over 8 bases. The junction had 9 bases not matched to a gene; V was cut back by 5 bases and J by 6 bases. Looked up from germline, CDR1 is SNHLY and CDR2 is FYNNEI. This CDR3 spans 15 amino acids. CDR3 residues: CASSRTGLLSNEQFF. CDR3 in DNA: TGTGCCAGCAGTCGGACAGGGCTGTTGAGCAATGAGCAGTTCTTC. The variable domain in full, with the rest retrieved from reference TRBV2 and TRBJ2-1, is EPEVTQTPSHQVTQMGQEVILRCVPISNHLYFYWYRQILGQKVEFLVSFYNNEISEKSEIFDDQFSVERPDGSNFTLKIRSTKLEDSAMYFCASSRTGLLSNEQFFGPGTRLTVL.

The rearrangement joins TRBV14 to TRBJ2-3; tentatively, D is TRBD2 (5 bases). Germline V CDR1 and CDR2: SGHDN, FVKESK. There are 13 residues in the CDR3. The V gene lost 4 bases and the J gene lost 4 bases, with 9 bases spanning the gap. CDR3 sequence reads: CASSLTRADTQYF. The CDR3 DNA reads TGTGCCAGCAGCCTAACGAGGGCAGATACGCAGTATTTT.

The chain employs TRBV7-8 and TRBJ1-2; D possibly corresponds to TRBD1 (5 bases). The V gene lost 3 bases and the J gene lost 3 bases, with 17 bases spanning the gap. This CDR3 spans 16 amino acids. From germline, CDR1 is SGHVS and CDR2 FQNEAQ. CDR3 DNA sequence: TGTGCCAGCAGCTTGTTGCCGGGGGGGGTCGACTATGGCTACACCTTC. Translating it yields CASSLLPGGVDYGYTF.